This T cell receptor (beta chain) comes out of a study of blood T cell repertoires in COVID-19. The method was immunoSEQ multiplex PCR; TCRdb's version includes in-frame clones alone and lacks a portion of them. The sample lists roughly 250,000 clones; just over 90% were seen once. The CDR3 has 14 amino acids. The germline gives CDR1 ENHRY, CDR2 SYGVKD. Trimming stripped 6 bases from V and 4 bases from J, with 13 bases between. This receptor was identified in a woman between 18 and 30 years old who had recovered from COVID-19. The specimen sequenced was PBMCs or T cells enriched from blood (not recorded which). The chain combines TRBV10-3 with TRBJ1-3; no definite D call. CDR3 nucleotide sequence: TGTGCCATCAGAGTACCACCCCAGGGAAACACCATATATTTT. Its translation is CAIRVPPQGNTIYF.